This T cell receptor (beta chain) appears in the sequencing data of a study of immune cell composition in non-small cell lung cancer. Study-wide points: Tumour TCR-beta clonality was not significantly tied to smoking pack-years.

The CDR3 spans 15 residues. V lost 2 bases to trimming and J lost 6 bases, with 16 bases between them. CDR1 MNHNS and CDR2 SASEGT come from the germline V gene. Frozen unsorted single-cell suspensions supplied the genomic DNA. Only a few counts were recorded for this clone. Its antigen is undetermined. Using immunoSEQ multiplex PCR, the repertoire was profiled, and TCRdb retains in-frame clones only, with some absent. Of fewer than 6,000 clones detected, over 75% appear once; the ten largest clones hold 5.5% to 8%. The sample taken for sequencing was lung tumor tissue. This TCR was recovered from a human donor with non-small cell lung cancer. The chain employs TRBV6-1 and TRBJ1-1; no reliable D call. The CDR3 DNA is TGTGCCAGCAGTGAATTTGACCCCCGCGCGGCTGAAGCTTTCTTT. It encodes CASSEFDPRAAEAFF.